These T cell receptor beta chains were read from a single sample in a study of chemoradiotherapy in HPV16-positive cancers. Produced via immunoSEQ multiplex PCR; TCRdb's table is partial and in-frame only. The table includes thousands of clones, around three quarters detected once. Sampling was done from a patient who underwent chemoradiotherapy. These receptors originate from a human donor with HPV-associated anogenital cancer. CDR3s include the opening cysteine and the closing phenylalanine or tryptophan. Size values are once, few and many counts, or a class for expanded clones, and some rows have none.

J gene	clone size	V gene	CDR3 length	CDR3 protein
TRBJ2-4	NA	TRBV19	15	CASSMWEMGKNIQYF
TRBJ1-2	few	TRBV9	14	CASSAANGGGGYTF
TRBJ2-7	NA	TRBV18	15	CASSPPGARSYEQYF
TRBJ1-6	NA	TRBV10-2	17	CASSESAGGTYNSPLHF
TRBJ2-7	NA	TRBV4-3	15	CASSDGTSGSHEQYF
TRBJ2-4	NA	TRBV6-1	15	CASSSQQGAKNIQYF
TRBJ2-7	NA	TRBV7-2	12	CASSLTWYEQYF
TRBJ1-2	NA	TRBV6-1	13	CASIPTGTYGYTF
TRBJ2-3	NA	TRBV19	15	CATSPEQEGTDTQYF
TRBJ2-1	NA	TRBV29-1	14	CSVEGGGAHNEQFF
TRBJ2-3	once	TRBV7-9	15	CASRLGLAGPDTQYF
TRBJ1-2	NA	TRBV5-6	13	CASSQGRGYGYTF
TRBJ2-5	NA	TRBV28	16	CASSPLGQGLQETQYF
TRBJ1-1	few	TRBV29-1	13	CSVEKSENTEAFF
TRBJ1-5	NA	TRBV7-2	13	CASSYQGNQPQHF
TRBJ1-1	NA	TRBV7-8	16	CASSLGTGRAGTEAFF
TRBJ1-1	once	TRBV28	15	CASSLSPDRFRKAFF
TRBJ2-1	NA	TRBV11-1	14	CASSLVGLRNEQFF
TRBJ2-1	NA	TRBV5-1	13	CASGELGLNEQFF
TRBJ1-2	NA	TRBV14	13	CASSPNMGYGYTF
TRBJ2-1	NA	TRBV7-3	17	CASSSTGGAGSYNEQFF
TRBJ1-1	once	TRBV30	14	CAWVRDRVNTEAFF
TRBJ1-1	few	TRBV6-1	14	CASSDGLVNTEAFF
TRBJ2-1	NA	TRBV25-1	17	CASSDLGRGSSYNEQFF
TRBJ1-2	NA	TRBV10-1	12	CASSEILGGYTF
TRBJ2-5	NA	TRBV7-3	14	CASSPRARGETQYF
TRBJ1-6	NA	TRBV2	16	CASMGRASSYNSPLHF
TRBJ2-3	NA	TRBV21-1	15	CASSHSRAVTDTQYF
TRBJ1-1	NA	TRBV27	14	CASSLKGRVTEAFF
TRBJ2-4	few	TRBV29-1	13	CSVGREAGNIQYF
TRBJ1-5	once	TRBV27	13	CASSLTVIEPQHF
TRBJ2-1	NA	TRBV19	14	CASTDPYRGGEQFF
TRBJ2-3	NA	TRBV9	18	CASSVDPAGVPGTDTQYF
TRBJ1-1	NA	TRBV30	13	CANSRTGRTEAFF
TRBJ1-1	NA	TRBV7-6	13	CASSAMGNTEAFF
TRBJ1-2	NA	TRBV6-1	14	CASSASPPNYGYTF
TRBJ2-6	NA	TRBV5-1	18	CASSLDPGQPSGANVLTF
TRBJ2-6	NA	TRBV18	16	CASSRQSGSGANVLTF
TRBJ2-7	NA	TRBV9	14	CASSITDQPYEQYF
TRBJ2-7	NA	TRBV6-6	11	CASIDSYEQYF
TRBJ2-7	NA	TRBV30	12	CAWSTGSYEQYF
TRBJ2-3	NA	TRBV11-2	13	CASSWASTDTQYF
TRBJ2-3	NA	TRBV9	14	CASSSRPRTDTQYF
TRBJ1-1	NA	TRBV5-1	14	CASSLVGRGTEAFF
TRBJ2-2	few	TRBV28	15	CASSPPSGATGELFF
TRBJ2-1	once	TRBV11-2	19	CASTKPGLAAASSYNEQFF
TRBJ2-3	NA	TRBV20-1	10	CSSRGDTQYF
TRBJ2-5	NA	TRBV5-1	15	CASRQLPGPGETQYF
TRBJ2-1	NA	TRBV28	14	CASSFLLAGSGRFF
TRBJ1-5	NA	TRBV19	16	CASSIVATGANQPQHF
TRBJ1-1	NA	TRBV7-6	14	CASSPEGGLTEAFF
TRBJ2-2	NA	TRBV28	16	CASSFGTGGNTGELFF
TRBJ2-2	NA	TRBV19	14	CASKLGQGTGELFF
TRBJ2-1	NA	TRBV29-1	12	CSVGPGGDEQFF
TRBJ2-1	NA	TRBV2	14	CASSEIGALNEQFF
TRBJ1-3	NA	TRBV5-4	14	CASSPPGMPNTIYF
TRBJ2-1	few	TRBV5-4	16	CASSTGLAGGRNEQFF
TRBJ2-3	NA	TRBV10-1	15	CASSDPGYRTDTQYF
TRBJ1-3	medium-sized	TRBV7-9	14	CASRTGSTGNTIYF